The 25 T cell receptor beta chains listed next were all sequenced from one sample in a study of T cell changes during pregnancy in multiple sclerosis. Libraries were prepared by immunoSEQ multiplex PCR; TCRdb keeps only in-frame clonotypes and omits some of them. The sample has under 40,000 clones, around nine tenths seen once. The starting material was CD8+ T cells from peripheral blood mononuclear cells, obtained before pregnancy. These receptors all stem from a female donor with multiple sclerosis, enrolled in a pregnancy study.

The chain recombines TRBV4-1 with TRBJ2-7; 8 nucleotides line up with TRBD2. The CDR3 contains 16 residues. V trimming: 4 bases; J trimming: 1 base; junction bases outside the gene matches: 9. Germline V CDR1 and CDR2: MGHRA, YSYEKL. DNA for the CDR3: TGCGCCAGCAGCCCCAGCGGGAGTCCTAGGTCCTACGAGCAGTACTTC. Its protein product is CASSPSGSPRSYEQYF.

This clone was counted once. The chain employs TRBV30 and TRBJ1-2; unclear D gene. Germline CDR1 and CDR2: GTSNPN and SVGIG (reference sequence). The germline V and J ends were trimmed by 8 bases and 3 bases, with 10 bases remaining between them. The CDR3 is 11 amino acids. CDR3 region: CAGPSHYGYTF. The CDR3 DNA reads as TGTGCCGGCCCCTCCCACTATGGCTACACCTTC.

V and J are TRBV12-5 and TRBJ1-1; 7 nucleotides agree with TRBD1. Trimming removed 2 bases from V and 0 bases from J; junction bases left unmatched: 12. CDR1 and CDR2 from the germline V gene are LGHNT and FRNRAP. The CDR3 sequence is 18 residues long. In DNA form, the CDR3 reads TGTGCTAGTGGTTTGCCGATGAGGGGGCCGGCAATGAACACTGAAGCTTTCTTT. It is translated as CASGLPMRGPAMNTEAFF.

The chain carries TRBV2 and TRBJ2-4; 8 positions match TRBD1. Per germline, CDR1 SNHLY and CDR2 FYNNEI. This CDR3 has 17 residues. After removal of 6 bases from V and 2 bases from J, the junction contained 12 bases not matched to a gene. The DNA for the CDR3 is TGTGCCAGCAGCAAAAACCGGACAGGGATACCCAAAAACATTCAGTACTTC. Amino acid sequence: CASSKNRTGIPKNIQYF.

The J gene is TRBJ2-5, the V gene TRBV4-2; 8 bases match TRBD2. Germline CDR1 LGHNA, CDR2 YNFKEQ. The trim removed 0 bases at V and 5 bases at J, leaving 8 bases unmatched. The CDR3 runs to 16 residues. Here the CDR3 reads CASSQDWLAGQETQYF. CDR3 nucleotides: TGTGCCAGCAGCCAAGATTGGCTAGCGGGCCAGGAGACCCAGTACTTC.

The rearrangement links TRBV7-2 to TRBJ1-6; D may be TRBD1 (5 bases). The V end lost 5 bases, the J end lost 0 bases, and 11 bases lay between the germline ends. CDR3 length: 16 residues. Germline V lookup: CDR1 SGHTA, CDR2 FQGNSA. The CDR3 DNA sequence: TGTGCCAGCAGCCCAAGACAGAGCTCCTATAATTCACCCCTCCACTTT. Protein: CASSPRQSSYNSPLHF.

V usage is TRBV14 and J usage is TRBJ1-2; D is undetermined. V was shortened by 2 bases and J by 6 bases, with 7 bases between the two germline ends. The CDR3 runs 12 residues. CDR1 SGHDN and CDR2 FVKESK come from the germline V gene. This CDR3 is CASSQLSDGYTF. The CDR3 DNA reads as TGTGCCAGCAGCCAACTTAGCGATGGCTACACCTTC.

CDR3 in DNA: TGTGCCAGCAGCCCAAACTTCCATGAGCAGTTCTTC. Protein sequence: CASSPNFHEQFF. This chain uses TRBV4-2 with TRBJ2-1, with unresolved D. Trimming cost V 4 bases and J 8 bases, with 9 bases left between them. Germline V gene data show CDR1 as LGHNA and CDR2 as YNFKEQ. The CDR3 is made up of 12 amino acids.

V usage is TRBV2 and J usage is TRBJ1-2; 7 positions match TRBD1. Germline CDR1 is SNHLY and CDR2 is FYNNEI. The CDR3 has 15 residues. The junction had 3 bases not matched to a gene; V was cut back by 1 base and J by 1 base. The CDR3 nucleotides read TGTGCCAGCAGTGAAGGGACAGGAAATAACTATGGCTACACCTTC. It translates to CASSEGTGNNYGYTF.

The genes are TRBV5-5 and TRBJ1-5; D may be TRBD1 (6 bases). V was pared by 2 bases and J by 0 bases, with 21 bases between. The CDR3 sequence is 19 residues long. Germline CDR1 and CDR2: SGHKS and YYEKEE (reference sequence). The CDR3 spells CASSLREGVEVNSNQPQHF. The CDR3 DNA sequence: TGTGCCAGCAGCTTACGAGAGGGGGTGGAGGTCAATAGCAATCAGCCCCAGCATTTT.

V gene TRBV4-1 combines with J gene TRBJ2-7; TRBD2 is a possible D gene (6 bases). The V end lost 4 bases, the J end lost 4 bases, and 14 bases lay between the germline ends. CDR3 length: 14 amino acids. Germline V gene sequence: CDR1 MGHRA, CDR2 YSYEKL. Here the CDR3 DNA reads TGCGCCAGCAGCCTTGGGGACTCCCATTACGAGCAGTACTTC. Residues: CASSLGDSHYEQYF.

The chain couples TRBV29-1 to TRBJ2-1, with D unresolved. Germline loops: CDR1 SQVTM, CDR2 ANQGSEA. Trimming left V 4 bases short and J 3 bases short, with 7 bases between. The CDR3 totals 12 residues. CDR3: CSVGDNYNEQFF. The CDR3 coding sequence is TGCAGCGTTGGAGACAACTACAATGAGCAGTTCTTC.

The chain couples TRBV4-3 to TRBJ1-1; D gene uncertain. The CDR3 is 14 amino acids. Germline assignment: CDR1 LGHNA and CDR2 YSLEER. V dropped 0 bases and J dropped 3 bases, with 8 bases sitting between them. CDR3 nucleotide sequence: TGCGCCAGCAGCCAAGAGGTTCTAGACACTGAAGCTTTCTTT. It translates to CASSQEVLDTEAFF.

The chain is built from TRBV9 and TRBJ1-4, with 7 bases that match TRBD1. Germline V gene lookup returns CDR1 SGDLS and CDR2 YYNGEE. Unmatched junction bases numbered 7, after V lost 0 bases and J lost 8 bases. The CDR3 extends over 15 amino acids. In DNA form, the CDR3 reads TGTGCCAGCAGCGTAGGACAGGGATATAGCGAAAAACTGTTTTTT. This translates into CASSVGQGYSEKLFF.

The chain joins TRBV6-4 to TRBJ1-2; possible D gene TRBD1, 5 bases. V lost 7 bases and J 5 bases, leaving 17 bases between the germline ends. The CDR3 covers 14 residues. Germline lookup yields CDR1 MRHNA and CDR2 SNTAGT. Here the CDR3 reads CASTGDYETYGYTF. Here the CDR3 DNA reads TGTGCCAGCACCGGGGACTACGAGACATATGGCTACACCTTC.

This rearrangement joins TRBV6-1 to TRBJ2-5; perhaps TRBD2 as D (6 bases). Germline assignment: CDR1 MNHNS and CDR2 SASEGT. CDR3 length: 15 residues. The V end was cut by 3 bases, the J end by 0 bases, with 11 bases between. The CDR3 nucleotides read TGTGCCAGCAGTGATGCGGGGAGGTACCAAGAGACCCAGTACTTC. Its protein product is CASSDAGRYQETQYF.

The genes are TRBV4-3 and TRBJ2-7; 9 bases agree with TRBD2. CDR1 and CDR2 from the germline V gene are LGHNA and YSLEER. There are 15 residues in the CDR3. Trimming cost V 0 bases and J 3 bases; bases outside gene matches: 3. CDR3 nucleotides: TGCGCCAGCAGCCAAGAAAGAGCGGGGGGCTACGAGCAGTACTTC. Amino acids: CASSQERAGGYEQYF.

V is TRBV5-4 and J is TRBJ2-2; perhaps TRBD1 as D (7 bases). In germline, CDR1 is SGHNT, CDR2 YYREEE (reference sequence). V was cut by 1 base and J by 6 bases, with 10 bases left in between. The CDR3 is 14 residues long. The CDR3 nucleotides are TGTGCCAGCAGCTTGCAGGGGGGCCCCGGGGAGCTGTTTTTT. It specifies CASSLQGGPGELFF.

The chain couples TRBV5-6 to TRBJ2-1, with D uncertain. The germline V gene has CDR1 SGHDT and CDR2 YYEEEE. The CDR3 extends over 12 amino acids. Trimming left V 0 bases short and J 5 bases short, with 3 bases between. The CDR3 spells CASSLGDNEQFF. The CDR3 DNA follows: TGTGCCAGCAGCTTGGGAGACAATGAGCAGTTCTTC.

This chain links TRBV7-2 with TRBJ2-3; TRBD2 matches 12 bases. J lost 6 bases, V lost 1 base, and 8 bases had no gene match. CDR1 and CDR2 (germline): SGHTA, FQGNSA. There are 17 residues in the CDR3. CDR3 amino acids: CASSLDRLAGERDTQYF. CDR3 bases: TGTGCCAGCAGCTTAGACCGACTAGCGGGAGAAAGGGATACGCAGTATTTT.

The rearrangement links TRBV15 to TRBJ1-5; D is ambiguous. The CDR3 covers 15 residues. V shed 1 base and J shed 6 bases, with 13 bases lying between them. Germline CDR1 reads LNHNV; CDR2 reads YYDKDF (reference sequence). CDR3 protein: CATSRVTEGGQPQHF. In DNA form, the CDR3 reads TGTGCCACCAGCAGAGTGACGGAGGGCGGTCAGCCCCAGCATTTT. Complete variable domain (other parts from reference TRBV15 and TRBJ1-5): DAMVIQNPRYQVTQFGKPVTLSCSQTLNHNVMYWYQQKSSQAPKLLFHYYDKDFNNEADTPDNFQSRRPNTSFCFLDIRSPGLGDTAMYLCATSRVTEGGQPQHFGDGTRLSIL.

This chain links TRBV28 with TRBJ1-2; 7 bases line up with TRBD1. The CDR3 contains 16 residues. Germline V CDR1 and CDR2: MDHEN, SYDVKM. Trimming removed 5 bases from V and 1 base from J; junction bases left unmatched: 10. CDR3 DNA sequence: TGTGCCAGCAGTGGATTGGAGGGGGCACTTAACTATGGCTACACCTTC. Translated, it gives CASSGLEGALNYGYTF.

The rearrangement uses TRBV7-9 and TRBJ2-6, with D possibly matching TRBD1 (6 bases). Trimming removed 5 bases from V and 12 bases from J, with 17 bases in between. CDR3 size: 14 residues. Germline CDR1 reads SEHNR; CDR2 reads FQNEAQ (reference sequence). CDR3 protein: CASSPTTGTLVLTF. CDR3 bases: TGTGCCAGCAGCCCGACCACAGGGACCCTCGTCCTGACTTTC.

This clone was detected only once. V gene TRBV12-5 combines with J gene TRBJ2-7, with TRBD2 matching over 7 bases. Unmatched junction bases numbered 13, after V lost 6 bases and J lost 5 bases. This CDR3 is built from 15 residues. The V gene's germline CDR1 is LGHNT and CDR2 FRNRAP. CDR3 DNA: TGTGCTAGTGGGGATGTAGCGGGTATTGTCCACGAGCAGTACTTC. It yields the protein CASGDVAGIVHEQYF.

The CDR3 reads CASSAGTEAFF. The DNA of the CDR3 is TGTGCCAGCAGTGCCGGGACAGAAGCTTTCTTT. The chain couples TRBV28 to TRBJ1-1, with D maybe TRBD1 (6 bases). The V gene lost 5 bases and the J gene lost 8 bases, with 9 bases spanning the gap. This CDR3 region has 11 residues. Germline lookup yields CDR1 MDHEN and CDR2 SYDVKM. Full variable domain (remainder filled in from reference TRBV28 and TRBJ1-1): DVKVTQSSRYLVKRTGEKVFLECVQDMDHENMFWYRQDPGLGLRLIYFSYDVKMKEKGDIPEGYSVSREKKERFSLILESASTNQTSMYLCASSAGTEAFFGQGTRLTVV.